This T cell receptor (beta chain) stems from a study of Graves' ophthalmopathy and Graves' hyperthyroidism. Hyperthyroidism showing no ophthalmopathy within 18 months of follow-up was stable. The authors used Ficoll-Paque density gradient centrifugation to separate PBMCs. The input was more than 7.5 ml of fresh peripheral blood. Transcripts of RNA were the source for amplifying TCR beta CDR3 regions. Following a first-round RT-PCR that used HTBI primers, a second-round multiplex PCR was carried out. From the multiplex PCR reads, TCRdb called clonotypes with MiXCR, one entry per CDR3 protein. The data contain fewer than 650,000 distinct CDR3 sequences, 22% of them singletons. This clonotype was seen many times. The antigen is not known. V gave up 11 bases and J gave up 8 bases; unmatched junction bases: 17. The CDR3 sequence is 15 residues long. Germline V gene lookup returns CDR1 SEHNR and CDR2 FQNEAQ (reference sequence).

Regarding the study as a whole: Ophthalmopathy progression prediction by the model yielded a sensitivity of about 69% and a specificity of less than 75%. Detected in blood as well were most expanded thyroid clonotypes with frequency above 0.001.

Sequenced: peripheral blood. The receptor's source is a woman under 30 with stable Graves' hyperthyroidism. Some clones in this sample may be carry-over from other donors' samples. The V gene is TRBV7-9, the J gene TRBJ2-2; 7 positions agree with TRBD2. The CDR3 sequence is CASPSGEKAPGELFF. CDR3 in DNA: TGTGCCTCCCCTAGCGGTGAGAAGGCACCGGGGGAGCTGTTTTTT.